The 11 T cell receptor beta chains presented below share a single source sample, sequenced in a study of cytomegalovirus exposure and HLA in healthy donors. 60 Vbeta and 13 Jbeta primers were used in PCR. Libraries were prepared by immunoSEQ multiplex PCR; TCRdb keeps only in-frame clonotypes and omits some of them. The table lists approximately 100,000 clones, about four fifths of them singletons. Sample: PBMCs. The receptors shown here come from a young woman in good health and CMV-seronegative.

The chain carries TRBV28 and TRBJ2-7; 9 positions match TRBD1. Germline assignment: CDR1 MDHEN and CDR2 SYDVKM. The CDR3 sequence is 15 residues long. V trimming: 6 bases; J trimming: 6 bases; junction bases outside the gene matches: 12. CDR3 DNA sequence: TGTGCCAGCAGGTCCCCGGGACAGGGAAAATCCGAGCAGTACTTC. Its translation is CASRSPGQGKSEQYF.

This chain connects TRBV6-5 to TRBJ2-5, with TRBD2 identical over 8 bases. The DNA end lines up better with TRBJ2-7; the J call may be wrong. The germline V gene has CDR1 MNHEY and CDR2 SVGAGI. The length of the CDR3 is 15 residues. The CDR3 here is CASSYAAGGLYEQYF. The CDR3 bases are TGTGCCAGCAGTTACGCTGCGGGAGGATTGTACGAGCAGTACTTC.

The V call is TRBV6-6, the J call TRBJ2-5, with D possibly TRBD1 on 5 matching bases. The assigned J gene may be wrong: the sequence end matches TRBJ2-7 better. Germline lookup yields CDR1 MNHNY and CDR2 SVGAGI (reference sequence). The CDR3 has 15 amino acids. The CDR3 region has the DNA TGTGCCAGCAGCCCCCCTTATGGGGCCGGATACGAGCAGTACTTC. Translation: CASSPPYGAGYEQYF.

This clone was seen more than once but under ten times. The CDR3 region has the DNA TGTGCCAGCAGGCAGGACACTGAAGCTTTCTTT. Translation gives CASRQDTEAFF. This chain joins TRBV6-5 and TRBJ1-1; D is unclear. This CDR3 has 11 amino acids. The germline CDR1 and CDR2 sequences are MNHEY and SVGAGI. V lost 6 bases to trimming and J lost 3 bases, with 5 bases between them.

The chain combines TRBV27 with TRBJ2-1; 7 bases are shared with TRBD2. Germline V gives CDR1 MNHEY, CDR2 SMNVEV (reference sequence). This CDR3 contains 16 residues. After removal of 7 bases from V and 5 bases from J, the junction contained 14 bases not matched to a gene. CDR3 protein: CASTPSGAGNNNEQFF. CDR3 in DNA: TGTGCCAGCACCCCCTCGGGAGCGGGAAATAACAATGAGCAGTTCTTC.

The CDR3 loop is CAWTGRVDSPLHF. DNA for the CDR3: TGTGCCTGGACGGGCAGGGTGGATTCACCCCTCCACTTT. The chain is built from TRBV30 and TRBJ1-6; TRBD1 might be the D (5 bases). With 4 bases removed from V and 8 bases from J, the gap between germline ends came to 12 bases. Germline CDR1 reads GTSNPN; CDR2 reads SVGIG (reference sequence). The CDR3 contains 13 residues. The full variable domain, in which reference TRBV30 and TRBJ1-6 provide the parts outside the CDR3, is SQTIHQWPATLVQPVGSPLSLECTVEGTSNPNLYWYRQAAGRGLQLLFYSVGIGQISSEVPQNLSASRPQDRQFILSSKKLLLSDSGFYLCAWTGRVDSPLHFGNGTRLTVT.

This clone was seen more than once but under ten times. The genes are TRBV5-1 and TRBJ1-1; D is uncertain. The CDR3 covers 13 residues. The V gene's germline CDR1 is SGHRS and CDR2 YFSETQ. The V gene lost 0 bases and the J gene lost 3 bases, with 6 bases spanning the gap. The CDR3 DNA sequence: TGCGCCAGCAGCTTGGTGAGGGACACTGAAGCTTTCTTT. Residues: CASSLVRDTEAFF.

A few counts support this clone. The chain combines TRBV28 with TRBJ1-1; 11 nucleotides line up with TRBD1. In germline, CDR1 is MDHEN, CDR2 SYDVKM. Trimming cost V 8 bases and J 10 bases; bases outside gene matches: 12. The CDR3 totals 14 residues. The CDR3 loop is CASDSPGQGALAFF. The CDR3 DNA follows: TGTGCCAGCGACTCCCCAGGACAGGGGGCCTTAGCTTTCTTT. The variable domain in full, with the rest retrieved from reference TRBV28 and TRBJ1-1, is DVKVTQSSRYLVKRTGEKVFLECVQDMDHENMFWYRQDPGLGLRLIYFSYDVKMKEKGDIPEGYSVSREKKERFSLILESASTNQTSMYLCASDSPGQGALAFFGQGTRLTVV.

In DNA form, the CDR3 reads TGTGCCAGCAGTCCCCAGACAGTACTAGCGGAGCACGAGCAGTACTTC. Amino acid sequence: CASSPQTVLAEHEQYF. The chain carries TRBV27 and TRBJ2-7; 8 bases fit TRBD2. Unmatched junction bases numbered 14, after V lost 5 bases and J lost 5 bases. This CDR3 is built from 16 residues. CDR1 MNHEY and CDR2 SMNVEV come from the germline V gene (reference sequence).

This clone occurred once. The rearrangement joins TRBV5-1 to TRBJ2-2; 10 bases match TRBD2. The CDR3 consists of 16 residues. From germline, CDR1 is SGHRS and CDR2 YFSETQ. J was trimmed by 4 bases and V by 4 bases; bases with no gene match: 7. CDR3 bases: TGCGCCAGCAGCGCTCTAGCGGGAGACGCCACCGGGGAGCTGTTTTTT. This codes for CASSALAGDATGELFF. Full variable domain (rest looked up from reference TRBV5-1 and TRBJ2-2): KAGVTQTPRYLIKTRGQQVTLSCSPISGHRSVSWYQQTPGQGLQFLFEYFSETQRNKGNFPGRFSGRQFSNSRSEMNVSTLELGDSALYLCASSALAGDATGELFFGEGSRLTVL.

V usage is TRBV11-2 and J usage is TRBJ2-1; 8 bases fit TRBD2. J lost 4 bases, V lost 3 bases, and 2 bases had no gene match. Germline V gene sequence: CDR1 SGHAT, CDR2 FQNNGV. This CDR3 has 14 amino acids. CDR3 sequence reads: CASSFSGKYNEQFF. The CDR3, as DNA: TGTGCCAGCAGCTTTAGCGGGAAATACAATGAGCAGTTCTTC.